The 3 T cell receptor beta chains listed next were all sequenced from one sample in a study of regulatory T cells in long-lasting Graves disease. Described time point: newly diagnosed GD, antithyroid drugs for less than 3 months. PBMC-derived RNA was used for the TCR library. Assembly of TCR beta libraries relied on iRepertoire HTBI primers together with Arm-PCR of CDR3 regions. TCRdb reanalysed the multiplex PCR reads using MiXCR and keeps one entry per CDR3 protein. The sample lists around 400,000 distinct CDR3 sequences; less than 20% were seen once. The sample consisted of peripheral blood mononuclear cells (PBMCs), taken at new diagnosis, from a patient treated with antithyroid drugs. The receptors come from a female donor with Graves disease.

This clonotype showed up just a few times. The chain combines TRBV5-5 with TRBJ2-7, with D possibly TRBD2 on 6 matching bases. The CDR3 runs to 15 residues. V dropped 1 base and J dropped 4 bases, with 15 bases sitting between them. Germline assignment: CDR1 SGHKS and CDR2 YYEKEE (reference sequence). In DNA, the CDR3 is TGTGCCAGCAGCTTGTACGGGGGAGCGGCGTACGAGCAGTACTTC. Its translation: CASSLYGGAAYEQYF.

The count of this clonotype is one. The chain employs TRBV6-9 and TRBJ1-3, with D unclear. Germline-derived CDR1 and CDR2 are MNHGY and SVAAGI. CDR3 size: 14 residues. Trimming shortened V by 4 bases and J by 0 bases, and 7 bases separated the two germline ends. This CDR3 is CASSSDDSGNTIYF. CDR3 in DNA: TGTGCCAGCAGTTCCGATGACTCTGGAAACACCATATATTTT.

The sample holds many counts of this clonotype. A read error may account for a junction end that differs from germline. This chain uses TRBV5-1 with TRBJ1-1; weak D call: TRBD1 (5 bases). CDR1 is SGHRS and CDR2 is YFSETQ in the germline V gene. CDR3 length: 14 amino acids. The CDR3 sequence is CASSFGTGGTEAFF. CDR3 DNA sequence: TGTGCCAGCAGCTTTGGGACGGGGGGAACTGAAGCTTTCTTT.